Listed here are 18 T cell receptor beta chains from one sample, sequenced in a study of metastatic and nonmetastatic thyroid tumors. TCRdb re-called clones from the PCR reads using MiXCR. The table includes just over 70,000 clones, more than 15% detected once. There were no patients who had received any treatment before thyroid surgery. The sample consisted of blood. The source of these receptors is a female donor with papillary thyroid cancer or a benign thyroid nodule (not recorded which). Some clones in this sample may be carry-over from other donors' samples.

This clone has at least ten counts. The gene calls are TRBV6-1 and TRBJ2-3; TRBD2 aligns across 10 bases. CDR3 length: 14 amino acids. V lost 5 bases and J lost 11; bases outside the gene matches: 10. CDR1 is MNHNS, CDR2 SASEGT, per germline. The DNA of the CDR3 is TGTGCCAGCAGTCTTAGCGGGAGGCCTCCGGAGCAGTATTTT. As protein: CASSLSGRPPEQYF.

The CDR3 protein is CASSVDRGSYEQYV. The DNA of the CDR3 is TGCGCCAGCAGTGTCGACAGGGGCTCGTACGAGCAGTACGTC. This chain connects TRBV5-1 to TRBJ2-7, with 8 bases fitting TRBD1. V gave up 5 bases and J gave up 4 bases; unmatched junction bases: 8. Germline V gene lookup returns CDR1 SGHRS and CDR2 YFSETQ. The CDR3 has 14 residues.

This clone was detected many times. This sequence joins TRBV28 and TRBJ2-2, with 9 bases matching TRBD2. The CDR3 has 18 residues. Per the germline V gene, CDR1 is MDHEN and CDR2 is SYDVKM. With V trimmed by 5 bases and J by 7 bases, 17 bases remained unmatched. The CDR3: CASSDPAFLAGDGGELFF. CDR3 bases: TGTGCCAGCAGTGACCCTGCCTTCTTAGCGGGAGACGGCGGGGAGCTGTTTTTT.

This clone was found many times. The chain links TRBV5-1 to TRBJ2-3; perhaps D is TRBD1 or TRBD2 (6 bases each). Per the germline V gene, CDR1 is SGHRS and CDR2 is YFSETQ. V lost 3 bases, J lost 1 base, and 15 bases lay in between. This CDR3 has 16 residues. The CDR3 sequence: CASSWRGERGTDTQYF. Written as DNA, the CDR3 is TGCGCCAGCAGCTGGAGGGGGGAGAGGGGCACAGATACGCAGTATTTT.

The rearrangement uses TRBV28 and TRBJ1-6, with 10 bases that match TRBD1. From germline, CDR1 is MDHEN and CDR2 SYDVKM. The CDR3 runs 16 residues. The trim removed 5 bases at V and 14 bases at J, leaving 15 bases unmatched. DNA of the CDR3: TGTGCCAGCAGTGCGAGACAGGGGGCCATAGGGGAGACCCTCCACTTT. It codes for CASSARQGAIGETLHF.

This clone is a singleton in its sample. The CDR3 is CSARGQLTGGDTQYF. The CDR3 DNA reads as TGCAGTGCTAGAGGTCAGCTGACTGGAGGTGATACGCAGTATTTT. This chain joins TRBV20-1 and TRBJ2-3; possible D gene TRBD2, 5 bases. Germline assignment: CDR1 DFQATT and CDR2 SNEGSKA (reference sequence). V was clipped by 1 base and J by 6 bases, with 17 bases between them. This CDR3 is 15 amino acids long.

This clone was seen repeatedly, ten times or more. The gene calls are TRBV28 and TRBJ2-7; D gene uncertain. CDR3 length equals 16 residues. Trimming removed 8 bases from V and 4 bases from J, with 24 bases in between. Germline CDR1 reads MDHEN; CDR2 reads SYDVKM. For the CDR3, the DNA is TGTGCCAGCCCTTTGGGTGTGAGACTCCTCCCTTACGAGCAGTACTTC. This encodes CASPLGVRLLPYEQYF.

This clone was found many times. The chain joins TRBV19 to TRBJ2-4, with 9 nucleotides matching TRBD2. Germline CDR1 reads LNHDA; CDR2 reads SQIVND (reference sequence). The CDR3 contains 15 residues. The V and J ends lost 5 bases and 0 bases, in that order; junction bases with no gene match: 2. CDR3 nucleotides: TGTGCCAGTAGTGGAGCGGGAGGAGCCAAAAACATTCAGTACTTC. It is translated as CASSGAGGAKNIQYF.

At least ten counts were recorded for this clone. This chain uses TRBV10-2 with TRBJ1-3; no definite D call. Trimming removed 6 bases at V and 2 bases at J, with 11 bases between. CDR3 length equals 14 residues. In germline, CDR1 is WSHSY, CDR2 SAAADI. The CDR3 spells CASSENNPGNTIYF. CDR3 coding DNA: TGCGCCAGCAGCGAAAATAACCCTGGAAACACCATATATTTT.

The chain carries TRBV30 and TRBJ1-2, with D maybe TRBD1 (6 bases). There are 12 residues in the CDR3. Trimming shortened V by 1 base and J by 8 bases, and 11 bases separated the two germline ends. CDR1 is GTSNPN and CDR2 is SVGIG in the germline V gene (reference sequence). In DNA form, the CDR3 reads TGTGCCTGGAGTGGACAGGAGGAGGGCTACACCTTC. Translating gives CAWSGQEEGYTF.

V gene TRBV5-1 combines with J gene TRBJ2-5, with D tentatively TRBD1 (5 bases). The CDR3 loop spans 13 amino acids. With 7 bases removed from V and 0 bases from J, the gap between germline ends came to 10 bases. Looked up from germline, CDR1 is SGHRS and CDR2 is YFSETQ. The CDR3 bases are TGCGCCAGCCGAGACAGCAACCAAGAGACCCAGTACTTC. This sequence encodes CASRDSNQETQYF.

This clone showed up many times. The chain employs TRBV28 and TRBJ1-5; TRBD1 matches 9 bases. CDR1 and CDR2 from the germline V gene are MDHEN and SYDVKM. The CDR3 has 15 residues. V lost 6 bases to trimming and J lost 1 base; unmatched junction nucleotides: 4. The CDR3 reads CASSLGQGSNQPQHF. In DNA form, the CDR3 reads TGTGCCAGCAGCTTGGGACAGGGAAGCAATCAGCCCCAGCATTTT.

The V call is TRBV11-2, the J call TRBJ2-7, with a possible D match to TRBD1 (6 bases). V lost 2 bases, J lost 6 bases, and 14 bases lay in between. Germline V gives CDR1 SGHAT, CDR2 FQNNGV. CDR3 size: 14 residues. The CDR3 DNA is TGTGCCAGCAGCTTATTGGACAGCCCCCTCGAGCAGTACTTC. It specifies CASSLLDSPLEQYF.

The chain has TRBV6-1 and TRBJ1-4; maybe TRBD1 (5 bases). The CDR3 runs 14 residues. Germline V gene lookup returns CDR1 MNHNS and CDR2 SASEGT. V was trimmed by 8 bases and J by 8 bases, leaving 18 bases between them. DNA for the CDR3: TGTGCCAGCTCCGAAGGGGTGGTCAAGGAAAAACTGTTTTTT. This sequence encodes CASSEGVVKEKLFF.

The table lists this clone with a few counts. This chain links TRBV10-1 with TRBJ2-7; D is possibly TRBD2 (5 bases). CDR1 WNHNN and CDR2 SYGVQD come from the germline V gene (reference sequence). Trimming took off 4 bases at V and 6 bases at J, with 13 bases between the two ends. The CDR3 length is 13 residues. DNA for the CDR3: TGCGCCAGCAGTGCCCGGGGTGACGGCGAGCAGTACTTC. The encoded protein is CASSARGDGEQYF.

This clone was counted ten times or more. This sequence joins TRBV5-1 and TRBJ2-1; the match to TRBD1 covers 7 bases. This CDR3 is 15 amino acids long. CDR1 and CDR2 from the germline V gene are SGHRS and YFSETQ. Trimming cost V 0 bases and J 3 bases; bases outside gene matches: 3. The CDR3 region has the DNA TGCGCCAGCAGCTTGGGGGGACAGAACTACAATGAGCAGTTCTTC. Encoded protein: CASSLGGQNYNEQFF.

This clone was detected many times. Just one base apart from a much larger clone, this may be a read error. V usage is TRBV12-3 or TRBV12-4 and J usage is TRBJ1-2; no clear D gene. The CDR3 contains 12 residues. V was shortened by 3 bases and J by 4 bases, with 6 bases between the two germline ends. The chain's CDR3 is CASSLGLYGYTF. As DNA, the CDR3 is TGTGCCAGCAGTTTGGGTCTCTATGGCTACACCTTC.

This chain joins TRBV28 and TRBJ2-4, with D perhaps given as TRBD1 or TRBD2 (5 bases each). V lost 5 bases, J lost 1 base, and 18 bases lay in between. This CDR3 spans 17 amino acids. CDR1 is MDHEN and CDR2 is SYDVKM in the germline V gene. Here the CDR3 DNA reads TGTGCCAGCAGTCAAGACCGGGGCATCCCTGCCAAAAACATTCAGTACTTC. This sequence encodes CASSQDRGIPAKNIQYF.